This is a list of T cell receptor beta chains from one sample in a study of T cell changes during pregnancy in multiple sclerosis. TCRdb keeps only in-frame clones here, not all; method: immunoSEQ multiplex PCR. Here the sample spans 65,000 to 95,000 clones, around 93% being singletons. This specimen consisted of peripheral blood, obtained after pregnancy. All receptors come from a female donor in good health, enrolled as a control in a pregnancy study. CDR3s include the opening cysteine and the closing phenylalanine or tryptophan. The order of the fields is CDR3 length, clone size, J gene, D gene, V gene, CDR3 protein, CDR3 DNA. A D gene is named only where the DNA matches it firmly. The size entry is marked missing in some rows and otherwise reads once, few, many or a size class.

>16|few|TRBJ1-2|TRBD1|TRBV28
CAHRDRGLRRDYGYTF
TGTGCCCACAGGGACAGGGGGCTACGAAGGGACTATGGCTACACCTTC
>13|few|TRBJ1-4|TRBD1|TRBV30
CAWSVRDRGKLFF
TGTGCCTGGAGTGTCCGGGACAGGGGGAAACTGTTTTTT
>13|-|TRBJ2-1|-|TRBV19
CASSIGGNNEQFF
TGTGCCAGTAGTATAGGGGGCAACAATGAGCAGTTCTTC
>14|-|TRBJ1-4|TRBD1|TRBV5-1
CASSSGQGNEKLFF
TGCGCCAGCAGCTCCGGACAGGGGAATGAAAAACTGTTTTTT
>15|-|TRBJ1-1|TRBD1|TRBV18
CASSPRTGEGTEAFF
TGTGCCAGCTCACCCAGGACAGGGGAGGGCACTGAAGCTTTCTTT
>15|-|TRBJ1-1|TRBD1|TRBV6-5
CASSYRTGLNTEAFF
TGTGCCAGCAGTTACCGGACAGGGCTGAACACTGAAGCTTTCTTT
>13|-|TRBJ2-5|-|TRBV19
CASRKDSQETQYF
TGTGCCAGTAGGAAGGACAGCCAAGAGACCCAGTACTTC
>15|-|TRBJ2-5|TRBD1|TRBV5-5
CASSLPQGAGETQYF
TGTGCCAGCAGTCTGCCCCAGGGGGCTGGAGAGACCCAGTACTTC
>12|-|TRBJ2-7|-|TRBV30
CAWNTDTYEQYF
TGTGCCTGGAACACAGATACCTACGAGCAGTACTTC
>17|-|TRBJ2-2|-|TRBV7-2
CASSLHQRRANTGELFF
TGTGCCAGCAGCTTACATCAGCGGCGAGCAAACACCGGGGAGCTGTTTTTT
>14|-|TRBJ1-5|TRBD1|TRBV27
CASSLRQGNQPQHF
TGTGCCAGCAGTCTACGACAGGGAAATCAGCCCCAGCATTTT
>16|-|TRBJ2-7|TRBD1|TRBV5-1
CASSPGAGGPFYEQYF
TGCGCCAGCAGCCCGGGGGCAGGGGGCCCTTTCTACGAGCAGTACTTC
>16|-|TRBJ2-7|-|TRBV6-5
CASSYSSGGVNNEQYF
TGTGCCAGCAGTTACTCTTCTGGGGGCGTCAATAACGAGCAGTACTTC
>16|-|TRBJ2-3|TRBD2|TRBV9
CASSGGSGNLRDTQYF
TGTGCCAGCAGCGGGGGGAGCGGGAACCTTCGGGATACGCAGTATTTT
>16|-|TRBJ2-3|TRBD2|TRBV11-3
CASSPSAGRATDTQYF
TGTGCCAGCAGCCCCAGTGCGGGGAGGGCCACAGATACGCAGTATTTT
>14|-|TRBJ2-5|-|TRBV5-1
CASSLFTGTETQYF
TGCGCCAGCAGCTTGTTCACAGGGACAGAGACCCAGTACTTC
>13|-|TRBJ2-7|TRBD1|TRBV7-7
CASSTGQGGEQYF
TGTGCTAGCAGCACCGGACAGGGCGGCGAGCAGTACTTC
>11|-|TRBJ1-2|-|TRBV10-3
CAISEGGGYTF
TGTGCCATCAGTGAAGGGGGTGGCTACACCTTC
>15|-|TRBJ1-6|TRBD1|TRBV25-1
CASNPGQGEYSPLHF
TGTGCCAGCAATCCCGGACAGGGGGAATATTCACCCCTCCACTTT
>16|-|TRBJ1-2|TRBD1|TRBV2
CASKKDRVVGDYGYTF
TGTGCCAGCAAAAAGGACAGGGTTGTTGGTGACTATGGCTACACCTTC
>15|-|TRBJ2-7|-|TRBV28
CASSLGGAGSYEQYF
TGTGCCAGCAGTTTAGGCGGAGCCGGCTCCTACGAGCAGTACTTC
>10|-|TRBJ1-2|-|TRBV30
CAWSSEGYTF
TGTGCCTGGAGTTCCGAGGGCTACACCTTC
>17|-|TRBJ1-3|-|TRBV7-6
CASSLTAQARPGNTIYF
TGTGCCAGCAGCTTAACAGCCCAAGCACGTCCTGGAAACACCATATATTTT
>16|-|TRBJ2-7|TRBD2|TRBV4-2
CASSLRGSGRPHEQYF
TGTGCCAGCAGCCTACGAGGTAGCGGGAGACCCCACGAGCAGTACTTC
>15|few|TRBJ1-3|-|TRBV9
CASSVGWGAGNTIYF
TGTGCCAGCAGCGTAGGGTGGGGGGCTGGAAACACCATATATTTT